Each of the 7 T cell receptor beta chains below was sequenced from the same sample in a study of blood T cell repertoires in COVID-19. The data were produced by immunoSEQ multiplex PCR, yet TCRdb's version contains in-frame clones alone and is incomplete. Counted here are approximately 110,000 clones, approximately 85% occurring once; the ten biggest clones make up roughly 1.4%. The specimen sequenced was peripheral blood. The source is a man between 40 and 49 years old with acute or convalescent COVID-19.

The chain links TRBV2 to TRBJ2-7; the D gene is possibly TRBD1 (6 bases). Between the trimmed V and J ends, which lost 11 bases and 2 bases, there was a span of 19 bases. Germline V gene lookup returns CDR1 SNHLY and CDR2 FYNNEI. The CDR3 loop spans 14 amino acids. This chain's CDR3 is CASLPRQAAYEQYF. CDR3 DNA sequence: TGTGCCTCCCTACCCCGACAGGCAGCCTACGAGCAGTACTTC.

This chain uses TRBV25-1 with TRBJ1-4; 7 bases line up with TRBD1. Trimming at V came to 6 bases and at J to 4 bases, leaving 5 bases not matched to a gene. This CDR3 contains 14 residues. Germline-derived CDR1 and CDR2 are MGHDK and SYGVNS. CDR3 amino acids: CASSRGQNNEKLFF. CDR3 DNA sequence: TGTGCCAGCAGCCGGGGACAGAATAATGAAAAACTGTTTTTT.

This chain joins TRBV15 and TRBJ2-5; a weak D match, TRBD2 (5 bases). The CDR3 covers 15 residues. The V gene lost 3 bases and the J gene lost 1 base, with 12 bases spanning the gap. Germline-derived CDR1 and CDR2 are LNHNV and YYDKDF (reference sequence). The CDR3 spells CATSSRRNGQETQYF. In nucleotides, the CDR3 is TGTGCCACCAGCAGCCGGAGGAACGGCCAAGAGACCCAGTACTTC.

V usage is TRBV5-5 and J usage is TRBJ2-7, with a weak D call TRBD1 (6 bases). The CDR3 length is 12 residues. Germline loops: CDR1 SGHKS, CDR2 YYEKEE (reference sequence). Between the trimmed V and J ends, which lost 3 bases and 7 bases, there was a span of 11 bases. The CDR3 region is CASSSAGVEQYF. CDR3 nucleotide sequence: TGTGCCAGCAGCTCCGCAGGGGTAGAGCAGTACTTC.

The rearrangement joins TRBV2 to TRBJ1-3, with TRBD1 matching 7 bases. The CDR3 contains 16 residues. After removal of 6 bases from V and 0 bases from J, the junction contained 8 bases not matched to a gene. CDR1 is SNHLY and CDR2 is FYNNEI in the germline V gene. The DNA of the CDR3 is TGTGCCAGCAGAGAACAGGGGATTTCCTCTGGAAACACCATATATTTT. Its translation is CASREQGISSGNTIYF.

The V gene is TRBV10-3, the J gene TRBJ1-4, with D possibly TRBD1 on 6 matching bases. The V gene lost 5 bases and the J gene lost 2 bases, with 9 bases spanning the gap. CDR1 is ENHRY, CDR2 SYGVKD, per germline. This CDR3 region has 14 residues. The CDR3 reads CAISTGTTNEKLFF. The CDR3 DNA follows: TGTGCCATCAGTACAGGGACGACTAATGAAAAACTGTTTTTT.

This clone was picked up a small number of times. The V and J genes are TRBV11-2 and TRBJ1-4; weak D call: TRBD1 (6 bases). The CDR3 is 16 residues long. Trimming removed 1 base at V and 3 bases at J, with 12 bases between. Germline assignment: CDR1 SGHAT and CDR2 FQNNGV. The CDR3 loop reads CASSLGIRGANEKLFF. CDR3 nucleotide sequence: TGTGCCAGCAGCTTAGGGATCAGGGGAGCTAATGAAAAACTGTTTTTT.